The clone carrying this T cell receptor (beta chain) was counted between two and nine times. Its antigen is as yet unknown. Of the isolated RNA, all was reverse transcribed, and so the sequenced material was expressed TCRB transcripts. Libraries were prepared by immunoSEQ multiplex PCR; TCRdb keeps only in-frame clonotypes and omits some of them. The data show about 260,000 clones, roughly 25% seen once. The data belong to a study of beta chain features in type 1 diabetes. Findings of the study overall: Researchers report that Type 1 diabetes patients had moderately but significantly shorter TCRB CDR3s across all four CD4+ subsets.

Sequencing input: naive CD4+ T cells from blood. The sequence was collected from a woman between 25 and 40 years old with type 1 diabetes.

The CDR3 DNA is TGTGCCTGGAGTGGACAGGGCGTAGCTTTCTTT. Protein sequence: CAWSGQGVAFF. This chain connects TRBV30 to TRBJ1-1; the match to TRBD1 covers 7 bases. V lost 1 base to trimming and J lost 10 bases; unmatched junction nucleotides: 3. Germline loops: CDR1 GTSNPN, CDR2 SVGIG (reference sequence). The CDR3 runs to 11 residues.